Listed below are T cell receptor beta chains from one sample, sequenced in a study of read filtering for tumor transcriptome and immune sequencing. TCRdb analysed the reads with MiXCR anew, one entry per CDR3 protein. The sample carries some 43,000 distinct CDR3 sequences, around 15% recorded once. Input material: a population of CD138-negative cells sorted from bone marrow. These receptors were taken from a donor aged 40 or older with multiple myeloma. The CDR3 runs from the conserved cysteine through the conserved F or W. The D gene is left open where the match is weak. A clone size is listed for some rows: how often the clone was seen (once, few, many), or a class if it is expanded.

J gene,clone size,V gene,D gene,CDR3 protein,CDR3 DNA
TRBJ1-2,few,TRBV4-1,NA,CASSQDQQAYGYTF,TGCGCCAGCAGCCAAGATCAACAGGCGTATGGCTACACCTTC
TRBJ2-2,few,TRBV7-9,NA,CASSLVAGSSPNTGELFF,TGTGCCAGCAGCTTAGTTGCGGGCTCTAGTCCGAACACCGGGGAGCTGTTTTTT
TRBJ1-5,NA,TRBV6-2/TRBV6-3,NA,CASGPIEIGNQPQHF,TGTGCCAGCGGACCTATAGAAATAGGGAATCAGCCCCAGCATTTT
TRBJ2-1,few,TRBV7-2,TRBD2,CASSLASGRGDEQFF,TGTGCCAGCAGCTTAGCTAGCGGGAGGGGGGATGAGCAGTTCTTC
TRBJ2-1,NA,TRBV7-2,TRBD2,CASSPLLAGGENEQFF,TGTGCCAGCAGCCCACTGCTAGCGGGAGGAGAAAATGAGCAGTTCTTC
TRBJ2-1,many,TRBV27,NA,CASSSSRTSGYNEQFF,NA
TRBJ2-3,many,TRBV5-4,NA,CASSLEGGTDTQYF,TGTGCCAGCAGCTTGGAGGGGGGGACAGATACGCAGTATTTT
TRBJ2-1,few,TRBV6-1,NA,CASNRDNGLWNEQFF,TGTGCCAGCAACCGGGACAACGGATTATGGAATGAGCAGTTCTTC
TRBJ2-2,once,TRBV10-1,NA,CAGSLAREDTGELFF,TGCGCCGGCTCGTTGGCCAGGGAGGACACCGGGGAGCTGTTTTTT
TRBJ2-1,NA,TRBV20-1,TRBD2,CSASGQGTNSGRGILNEQFF,TGCAGTGCTAGTGGGCAGGGGACTAATAGCGGGAGAGGGATTTTAAATGAGCAGTTCTTC
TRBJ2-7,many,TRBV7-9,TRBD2,CASLGGSSYEQYF,TGTGCCAGTCTGGGGGGGAGCTCCTACGAGCAGTACTTC
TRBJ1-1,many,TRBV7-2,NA,CASSPQEAGMNTEAFF,TGTGCCAGCAGCCCGCAAGAGGCGGGAATGAACACTGAAGCTTTCTTT
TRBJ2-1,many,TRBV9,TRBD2,CASSARLAGFNEQFF,TGTGCCAGCAGCGCGCGACTAGCGGGATTCAATGAGCAGTTCTTC
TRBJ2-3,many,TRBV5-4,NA,CASSRILYADTQYF,TGTGCCAGCAGCAGAATTTTGTATGCAGATACGCAGTATTTT
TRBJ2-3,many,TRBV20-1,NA,CSAPSAASGGGADTQYF,TGCAGTGCTCCTTCGGCGGCTAGCGGAGGGGGGGCAGATACGCAGTATTTT
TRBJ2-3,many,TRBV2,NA,CAISPGLSTDTQYF,TGTGCCATCTCTCCGGGCCTGAGCACAGATACGCAGTATTTT
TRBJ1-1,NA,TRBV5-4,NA,CASSLGAGWAFF,TGTGCCAGCAGCTTGGGGGCGGGTTGGGCTTTCTTT
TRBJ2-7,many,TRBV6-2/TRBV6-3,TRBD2,CASRPGTSGSSYEQYF,TGTGCCAGCAGGCCCGGGACTAGCGGGAGTTCCTACGAGCAGTACTTC
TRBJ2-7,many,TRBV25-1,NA,CASPDSYEQYF,TGTGCCAGCCCGGACAGCTACGAGCAGTACTTC
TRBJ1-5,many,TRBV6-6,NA,CASTGPPPQHF,TGTGCCAGCACGGGCCCGCCGCCCCAGCATTTT
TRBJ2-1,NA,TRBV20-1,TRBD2,CIVRPTRGEGYNEQFF,TGCATTGTTAGACCGACTCGCGGGGAGGGGTACAATGAGCAGTTCTTC
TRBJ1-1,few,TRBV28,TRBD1,CASSLARDRVRAFF,TGTGCCAGCAGTTTAGCCCGGGACAGGGTCAGGGCTTTCTTT
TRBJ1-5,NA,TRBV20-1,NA,CSASTGFGNQPQHF,TGCAGTGCTTCTACAGGGTTTGGCAATCAGCCCCAGCATTTT
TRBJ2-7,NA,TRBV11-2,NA,CASSLAPGPYEQYF,TGTGCCAGCAGCTTAGCCCCAGGACCCTACGAGCAGTACTTC
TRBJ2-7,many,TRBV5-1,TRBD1,CASSSKTGLDYEQYF,TGCGCCAGCAGCTCGAAGACAGGGCTAGACTACGAGCAGTACTTC
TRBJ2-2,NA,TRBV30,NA,CAWRGPSTAAGELFF,TGTGCCTGGAGGGGGCCTAGTACGGCCGCCGGGGAGCTGTTTTTT
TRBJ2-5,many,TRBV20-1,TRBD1,CSAAPLDDRAETQYF,TGCAGTGCCGCCCCTCTCGATGACAGGGCAGAGACCCAGTACTTC
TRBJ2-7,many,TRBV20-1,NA,CSARASAAYEQYF,TGCAGTGCTAGAGCCTCTGCGGCCTACGAGCAGTACTTC
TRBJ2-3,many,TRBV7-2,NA,CASSLAGGRARDTQYF,TGTGCCAGCAGCTTAGCGGGTGGCAGGGCGAGAGATACGCAGTATTTT
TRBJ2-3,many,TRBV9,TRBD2,CASSVSGSDDTQYF,TGTGCCAGCAGCGTTAGCGGGAGCGACGATACGCAGTATTTT
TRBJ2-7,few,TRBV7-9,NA,CASSTRDLDYEQYF,TGTGCCAGCAGCACTAGGGACTTAGACTACGAGCAGTACTTC
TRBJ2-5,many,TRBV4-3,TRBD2,CASSARTSGSRETQYF,TGCGCCAGCAGCGCCCGGACTAGCGGGAGCAGGGAGACCCAGTACTTC
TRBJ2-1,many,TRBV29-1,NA,CSVTQGYSYNEQFF,TGCAGCGTTACTCAGGGGTATTCCTACAATGAGCAGTTCTTC
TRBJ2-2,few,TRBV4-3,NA,CASSPKVVGRANTGELFF,TGCGCCAGCAGCCCTAAGGTGGTTGGCAGGGCGAACACCGGGGAGCTGTTTTTT
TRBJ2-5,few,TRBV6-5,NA,CASSYYRQETQYF,TGTGCCAGCAGTTACTACAGACAAGAGACCCAGTACTTC
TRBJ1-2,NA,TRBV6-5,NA,CASSYWRQTANYGYTF,TGTGCCAGCAGTTACTGGAGACAGACCGCTAACTATGGCTACACCTTC
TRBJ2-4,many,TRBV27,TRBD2,CASSLGGGGGKNIQYF,TGTGCCAGCAGTTTGGGTGGGGGGGGGGGCAAAAACATTCAGTACTTC
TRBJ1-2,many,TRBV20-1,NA,CSAPSGEGANYGYTF,TGCAGTGCCCCGTCGGGGGAGGGAGCTAACTATGGCTACACCTTC
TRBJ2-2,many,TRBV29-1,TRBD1,CSAGEGARHTGELFF,TGCAGCGCCGGAGAGGGGGCACGCCACACCGGGGAGCTGTTTTTT
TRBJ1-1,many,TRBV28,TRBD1,CASSLRGLKAFF,TGTGCCAGCAGTTTAAGGGGGCTGAAAGCTTTCTTT
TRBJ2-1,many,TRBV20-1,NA,CSASQPPSYNEQFF,TGCAGTGCTAGTCAACCTCCTTCCTACAATGAGCAGTTCTTC
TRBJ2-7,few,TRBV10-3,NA,CAISYGGPDYEQYF,TGTGCCATCTCGTATGGGGGGCCGGACTACGAGCAGTACTTC
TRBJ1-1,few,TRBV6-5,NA,CASGKGVETEAFF,TGTGCCAGCGGGAAAGGGGTAGAAACTGAAGCTTTCTTT
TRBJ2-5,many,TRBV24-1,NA,CATSDSSTSQETQYF,TGTGCCACCAGTGACTCTTCGACATCGCAAGAGACCCAGTACTTC
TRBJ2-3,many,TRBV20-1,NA,CSARDRPGDTQYF,TGCAGTGCTAGAGATCGTCCCGGGGATACGCAGTATTTT
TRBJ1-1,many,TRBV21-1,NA,CASSKQGPFCRKTMNTEAFF,TGTGCCAGCAGCAAACAGGGGCCTTTCTGTCGGAAGACTATGAACACTGAAGCTTTCTTT
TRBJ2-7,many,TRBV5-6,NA,CASSLVSDNLYEQYF,TGTGCCAGCAGCTTGGTTAGCGACAATCTGTACGAGCAGTACTTC
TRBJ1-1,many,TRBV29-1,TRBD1,CSVESGGNTEAFF,TGCAGCGTTGAATCAGGGGGGAACACTGAAGCTTTCTTT
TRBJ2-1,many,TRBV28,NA,CASSPGTLTYNEQFF,TGTGCCAGCAGTCCCGGGACACTAACTTACAATGAGCAGTTCTTC
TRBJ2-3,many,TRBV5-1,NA,CASSLGDKDTQYF,TGTGCCAGCAGCTTGGGAGACAAAGATACGCAGTATTTT
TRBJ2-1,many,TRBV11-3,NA,CASSLGWASESSNEQFF,TGTGCCAGCAGCTTAGGCTGGGCTAGCGAAAGCTCCAATGAGCAGTTCTTC
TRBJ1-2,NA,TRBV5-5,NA,CASSLAGDNYGYTF,TGTGCCAGCAGCTTGGCCGGGGATAACTATGGCTACACCTTC
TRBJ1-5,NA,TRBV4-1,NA,CASSQDPRGNQPQHF,TGCGCCAGCAGCCAAGATCCCAGGGGAAATCAGCCCCAGCATTTT
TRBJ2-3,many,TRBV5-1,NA,CASSLDESTPYTQYF,TGCGCCAGCAGCTTGGACGAGTCTACCCCCTATACGCAGTATTTT
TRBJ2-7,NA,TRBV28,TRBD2,CASSFRGGRWEQYF,TGTGCCAGCAGTTTTCGCGGGGGGAGATGGGAGCAGTACTTC
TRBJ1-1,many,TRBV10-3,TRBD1,CAISERQGKNTEAFF,TGTGCCATCAGTGAGCGACAGGGGAAGAACACTGAAGCTTTCTTT
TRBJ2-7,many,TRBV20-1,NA,CSARAGEYQYF,TGCAGTGCTAGAGCCGGCGAATACCAGTACTTC